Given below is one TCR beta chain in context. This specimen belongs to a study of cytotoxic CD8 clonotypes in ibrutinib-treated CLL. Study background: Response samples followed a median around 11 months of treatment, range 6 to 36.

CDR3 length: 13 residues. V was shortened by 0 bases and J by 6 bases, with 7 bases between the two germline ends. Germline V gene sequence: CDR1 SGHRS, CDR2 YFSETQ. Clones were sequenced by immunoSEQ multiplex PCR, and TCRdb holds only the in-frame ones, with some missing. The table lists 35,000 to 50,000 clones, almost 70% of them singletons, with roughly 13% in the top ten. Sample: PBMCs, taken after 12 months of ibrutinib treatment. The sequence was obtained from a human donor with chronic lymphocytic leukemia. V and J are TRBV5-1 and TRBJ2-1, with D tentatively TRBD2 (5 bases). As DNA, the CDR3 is TGCGCCAGCAGCTTGGGGACTGTCAATGAGCAGTTCTTC. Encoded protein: CASSLGTVNEQFF.